The clone carrying this T cell receptor (beta chain) was picked up a small number of times. What it binds is not known. The CDR3 runs 13 residues. Germline V gene data show CDR1 as MNHEY and CDR2 as SVGAGI. The V end lost 6 bases, the J end lost 6 bases, and 14 bases lay between the germline ends. These data come from a study of T cells in Graves' hyperthyroidism and ophthalmopathy. Overall study context: At the time of initial diagnosis and before any treatment, peripheral blood was collected.

The CDR3 regions of TCR beta were amplified from RNA transcripts. A first-round RT-PCR of the TCR CDR3 used the HTBI primer set. TCRdb re-called the multiplex PCR reads through MiXCR, storing one row per CDR3 protein. This table holds 700,000 to 850,000 distinct CDR3 sequences, about a third found once. Study results and caveats: Most expanded thyroid clonotypes above 0.001 also appeared in blood.

The V and J genes are TRBV6-5 and TRBJ2-5; the D gene is possibly TRBD2 (5 bases). The specimen sequenced was blood. This TCR was sampled from a middle-aged woman with Graves' hyperthyroidism. CDR3 region: CASSPTVGKTQYF. The DNA of the CDR3 is TGTGCCAGCAGCCCGACGGTCGGGAAGACCCAGTACTTC.